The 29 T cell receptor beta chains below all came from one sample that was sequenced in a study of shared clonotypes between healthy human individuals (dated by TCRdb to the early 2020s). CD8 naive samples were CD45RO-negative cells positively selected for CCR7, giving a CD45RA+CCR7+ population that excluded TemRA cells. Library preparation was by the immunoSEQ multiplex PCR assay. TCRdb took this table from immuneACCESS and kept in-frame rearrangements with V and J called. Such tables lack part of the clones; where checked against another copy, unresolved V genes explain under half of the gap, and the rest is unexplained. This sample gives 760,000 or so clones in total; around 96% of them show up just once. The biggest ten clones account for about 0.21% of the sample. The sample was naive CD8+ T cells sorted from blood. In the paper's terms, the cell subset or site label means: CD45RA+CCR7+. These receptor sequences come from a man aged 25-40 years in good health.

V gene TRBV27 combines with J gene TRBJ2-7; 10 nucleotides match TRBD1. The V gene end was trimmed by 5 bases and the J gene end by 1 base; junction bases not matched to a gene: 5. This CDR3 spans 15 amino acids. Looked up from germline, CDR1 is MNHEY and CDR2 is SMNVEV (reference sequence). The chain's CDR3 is CASSTPGQGSYEQYF. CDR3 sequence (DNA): TGTGCCAGCAGTACCCCGGGACAGGGGTCCTACGAGCAGTACTTC.

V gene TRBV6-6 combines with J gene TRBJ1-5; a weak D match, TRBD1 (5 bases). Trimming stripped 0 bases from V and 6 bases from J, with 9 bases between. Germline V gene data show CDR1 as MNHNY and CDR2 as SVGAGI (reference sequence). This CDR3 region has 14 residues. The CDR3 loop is CASSYSGARQPQHF. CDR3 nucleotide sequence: TGTGCCAGCAGTTACTCAGGGGCGCGTCAGCCCCAGCATTTT.

In DNA, the CDR3 is TGTGCCAGCAGCGAGGCACGTTATAGCAATCAGCCCCAGCATTTT. Its protein product is CASSEARYSNQPQHF. The genes are TRBV7-9 and TRBJ1-5; D unresolved. The CDR3 consists of 15 residues. Trimming shortened V by 5 bases and J by 0 bases, and 11 bases separated the two germline ends. Germline CDR1 SEHNR, CDR2 FQNEAQ (reference sequence).

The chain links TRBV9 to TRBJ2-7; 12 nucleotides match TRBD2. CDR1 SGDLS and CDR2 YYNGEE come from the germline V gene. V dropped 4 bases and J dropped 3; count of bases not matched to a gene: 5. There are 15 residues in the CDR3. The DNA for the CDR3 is TGTGCCAGCAGCCGACTAGCGGGAGAACTCTACGAGCAGTACTTC. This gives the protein CASSRLAGELYEQYF.

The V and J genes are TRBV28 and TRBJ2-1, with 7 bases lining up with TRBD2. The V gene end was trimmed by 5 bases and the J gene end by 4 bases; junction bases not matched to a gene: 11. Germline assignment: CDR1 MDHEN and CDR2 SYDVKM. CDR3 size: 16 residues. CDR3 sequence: CASSPFEGGPYNEQFF. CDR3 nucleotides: TGTGCCAGCAGTCCCTTTGAGGGAGGGCCTTACAATGAGCAGTTCTTC.

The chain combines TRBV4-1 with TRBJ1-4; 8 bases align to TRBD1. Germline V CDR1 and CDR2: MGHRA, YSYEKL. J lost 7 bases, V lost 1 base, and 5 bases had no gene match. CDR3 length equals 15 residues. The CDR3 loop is CASSQVPGGAEKLFF. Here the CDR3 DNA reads TGCGCCAGCAGCCAAGTCCCAGGGGGCGCTGAAAAACTGTTTTTT.

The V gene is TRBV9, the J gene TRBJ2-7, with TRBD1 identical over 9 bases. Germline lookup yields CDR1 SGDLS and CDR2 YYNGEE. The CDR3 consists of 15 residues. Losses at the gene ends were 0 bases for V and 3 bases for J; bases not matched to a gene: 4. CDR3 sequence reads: CASSVETGGYYEQYF. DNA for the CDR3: TGTGCCAGCAGCGTAGAGACAGGGGGGTACTACGAGCAGTACTTC.

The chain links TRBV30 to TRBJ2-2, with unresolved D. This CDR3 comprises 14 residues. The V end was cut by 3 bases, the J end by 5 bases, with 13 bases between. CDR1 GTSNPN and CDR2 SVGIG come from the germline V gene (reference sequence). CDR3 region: CAWSLPWRTGELFF. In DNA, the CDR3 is TGTGCCTGGAGCCTCCCCTGGCGGACCGGGGAGCTGTTTTTT.

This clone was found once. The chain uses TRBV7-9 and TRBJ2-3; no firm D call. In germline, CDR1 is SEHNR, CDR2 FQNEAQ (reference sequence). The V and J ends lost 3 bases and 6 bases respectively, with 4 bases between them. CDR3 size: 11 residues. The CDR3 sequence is CASSFQDTQYF. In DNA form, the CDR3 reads TGTGCCAGCAGCTTCCAGGATACGCAGTATTTT.

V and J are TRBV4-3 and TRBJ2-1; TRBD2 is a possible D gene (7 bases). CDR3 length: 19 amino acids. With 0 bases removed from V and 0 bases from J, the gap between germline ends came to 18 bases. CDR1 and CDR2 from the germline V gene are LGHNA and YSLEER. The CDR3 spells CASSQDIVVRGGSYNEQFF. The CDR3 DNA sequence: TGCGCCAGCAGCCAAGATATTGTGGTAAGGGGGGGCTCCTACAATGAGCAGTTCTTC.

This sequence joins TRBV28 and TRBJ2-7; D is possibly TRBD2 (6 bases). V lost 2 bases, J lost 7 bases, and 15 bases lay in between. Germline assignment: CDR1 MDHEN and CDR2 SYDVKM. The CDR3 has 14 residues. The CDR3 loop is CASSLRAGIREQYF. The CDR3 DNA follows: TGTGCCAGCAGTTTAAGGGCGGGAATCAGGGAGCAGTACTTC. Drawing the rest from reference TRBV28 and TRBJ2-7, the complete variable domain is DVKVTQSSRYLVKRTGEKVFLECVQDMDHENMFWYRQDPGLGLRLIYFSYDVKMKEKGDIPEGYSVSREKKERFSLILESASTNQTSMYLCASSLRAGIREQYFGPGTRLTVT.

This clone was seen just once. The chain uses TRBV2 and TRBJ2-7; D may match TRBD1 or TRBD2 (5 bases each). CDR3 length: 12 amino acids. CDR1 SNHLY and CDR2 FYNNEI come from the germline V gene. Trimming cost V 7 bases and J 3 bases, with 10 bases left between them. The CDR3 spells CASTGPFYEQYF. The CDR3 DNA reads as TGTGCCAGCACGGGACCATTCTACGAGCAGTACTTC.

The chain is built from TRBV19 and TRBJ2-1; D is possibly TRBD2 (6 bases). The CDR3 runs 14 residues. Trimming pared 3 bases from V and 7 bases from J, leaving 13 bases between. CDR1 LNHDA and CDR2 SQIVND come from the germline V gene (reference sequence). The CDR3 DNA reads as TGTGCCAGTAGTATTCTCGGGGGACCAAATGAGCAGTTCTTC. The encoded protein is CASSILGGPNEQFF.

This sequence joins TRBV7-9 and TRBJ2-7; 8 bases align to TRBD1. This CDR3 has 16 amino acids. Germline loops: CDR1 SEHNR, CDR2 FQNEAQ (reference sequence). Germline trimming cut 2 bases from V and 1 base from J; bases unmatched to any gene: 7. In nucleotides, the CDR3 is TGTGCCAGCAGCTTATCGAGGGACAGGCTTTCCTACGAGCAGTACTTC. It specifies CASSLSRDRLSYEQYF.

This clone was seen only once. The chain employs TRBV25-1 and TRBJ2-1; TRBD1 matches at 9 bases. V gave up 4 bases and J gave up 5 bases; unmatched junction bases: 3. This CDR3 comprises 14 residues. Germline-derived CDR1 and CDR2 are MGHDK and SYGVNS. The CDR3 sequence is CASSVGQGNNEQFF. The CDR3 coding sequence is TGTGCCAGCAGTGTCGGACAGGGGAACAATGAGCAGTTCTTC.

This CDR3 is CASSPPQPNRNTGELFF. CDR3 bases: TGTGCCAGCAGCCCCCCGCAACCCAACCGTAACACCGGGGAGCTGTTTTTT. This sequence joins TRBV5-5 and TRBJ2-2; no definite D call. The V end was cut by 4 bases, the J end by 2 bases, with 18 bases between. The CDR3 has 17 amino acids. Germline lookup yields CDR1 SGHKS and CDR2 YYEKEE (reference sequence).

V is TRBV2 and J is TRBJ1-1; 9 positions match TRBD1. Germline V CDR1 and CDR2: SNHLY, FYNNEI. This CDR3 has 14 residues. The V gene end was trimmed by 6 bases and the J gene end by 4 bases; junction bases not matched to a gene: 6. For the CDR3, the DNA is TGTGCCAGCAGAATCCGGGACAGGGTCACTGAAGCTTTCTTT. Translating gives CASRIRDRVTEAFF.

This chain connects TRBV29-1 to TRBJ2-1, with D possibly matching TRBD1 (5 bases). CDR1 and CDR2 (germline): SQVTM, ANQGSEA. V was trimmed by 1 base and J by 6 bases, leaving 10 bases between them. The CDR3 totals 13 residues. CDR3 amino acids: CSVEGLDTNEQFF. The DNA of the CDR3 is TGCAGCGTTGAAGGTCTGGACACCAATGAGCAGTTCTTC.

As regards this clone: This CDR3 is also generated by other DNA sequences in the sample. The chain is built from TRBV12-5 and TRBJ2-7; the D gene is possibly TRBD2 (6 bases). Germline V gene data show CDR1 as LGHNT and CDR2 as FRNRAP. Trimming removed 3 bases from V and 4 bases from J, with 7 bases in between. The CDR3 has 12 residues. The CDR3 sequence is CASGFGGYEQYF. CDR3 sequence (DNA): TGTGCTAGTGGTTTCGGGGGTTACGAGCAGTACTTC.

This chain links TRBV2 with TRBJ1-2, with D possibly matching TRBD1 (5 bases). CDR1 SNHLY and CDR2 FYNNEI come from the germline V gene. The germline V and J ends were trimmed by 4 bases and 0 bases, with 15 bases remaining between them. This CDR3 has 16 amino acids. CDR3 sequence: CASSGGMPLANYGYTF. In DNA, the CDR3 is TGTGCCAGCAGTGGGGGGATGCCCCTAGCTAACTATGGCTACACCTTC. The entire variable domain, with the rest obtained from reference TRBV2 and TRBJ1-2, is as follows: EPEVTQTPSHQVTQMGQEVILRCVPISNHLYFYWYRQILGQKVEFLVSFYNNEISEKSEIFDDQFSVERPDGSNFTLKIRSTKLEDSAMYFCASSGGMPLANYGYTFGSGTRLTVV.

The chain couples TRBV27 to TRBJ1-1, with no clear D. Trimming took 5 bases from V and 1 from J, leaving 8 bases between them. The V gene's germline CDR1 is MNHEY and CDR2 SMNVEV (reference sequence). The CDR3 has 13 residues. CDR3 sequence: CASSGGANTEAFF. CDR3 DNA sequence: TGTGCCAGCAGTGGAGGCGCGAACACTGAAGCTTTCTTT.

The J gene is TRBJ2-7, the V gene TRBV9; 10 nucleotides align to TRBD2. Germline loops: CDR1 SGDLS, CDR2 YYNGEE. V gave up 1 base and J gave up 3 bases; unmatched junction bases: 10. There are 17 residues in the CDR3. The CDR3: CASSVSHETSGYYEQYF. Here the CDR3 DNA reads TGTGCCAGCAGCGTATCTCATGAGACTAGCGGGTACTACGAGCAGTACTTC.

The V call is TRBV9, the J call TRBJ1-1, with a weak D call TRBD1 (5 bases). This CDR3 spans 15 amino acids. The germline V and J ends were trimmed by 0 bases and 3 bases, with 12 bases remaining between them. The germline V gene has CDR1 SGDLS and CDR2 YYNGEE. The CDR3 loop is CASSVAQGDYTEAFF. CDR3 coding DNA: TGTGCCAGCAGCGTAGCTCAGGGAGATTACACTGAAGCTTTCTTT.

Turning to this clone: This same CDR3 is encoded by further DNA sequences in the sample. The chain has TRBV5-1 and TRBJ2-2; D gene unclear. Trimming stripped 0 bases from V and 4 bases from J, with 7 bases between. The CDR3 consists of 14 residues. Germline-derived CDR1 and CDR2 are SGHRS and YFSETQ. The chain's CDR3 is CASSLEGATGELFF. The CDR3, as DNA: TGCGCCAGCAGCTTGGAGGGTGCCACCGGGGAGCTGTTTTTT.

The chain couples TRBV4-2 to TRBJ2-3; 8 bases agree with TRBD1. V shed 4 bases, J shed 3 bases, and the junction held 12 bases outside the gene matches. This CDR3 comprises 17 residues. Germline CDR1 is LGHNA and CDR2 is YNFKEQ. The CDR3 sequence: CASSPTSTGVRTDTQYF. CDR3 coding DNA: TGTGCCAGCAGCCCCACTTCGACAGGGGTAAGAACAGATACGCAGTATTTT.

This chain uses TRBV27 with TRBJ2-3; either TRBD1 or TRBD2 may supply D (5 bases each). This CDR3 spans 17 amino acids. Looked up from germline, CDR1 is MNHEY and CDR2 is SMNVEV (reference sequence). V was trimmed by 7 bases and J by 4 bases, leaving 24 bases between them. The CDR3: CASTFWDADIQADTQYF. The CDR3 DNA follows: TGTGCCAGCACTTTTTGGGACGCAGATATCCAGGCAGATACGCAGTATTTT.

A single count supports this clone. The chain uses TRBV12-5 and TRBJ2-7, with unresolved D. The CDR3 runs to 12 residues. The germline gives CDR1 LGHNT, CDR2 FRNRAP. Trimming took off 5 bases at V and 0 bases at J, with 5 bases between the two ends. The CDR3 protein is CASGPNSYEQYF. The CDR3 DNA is TGTGCTAGTGGTCCGAACTCCTACGAGCAGTACTTC.

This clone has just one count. This chain's CDR3 is CASSSRTGTRNTIYF. The CDR3 DNA reads as TGTGCCAGCAGTTCCAGGACAGGGACTAGAAACACCATATATTTT. The chain has TRBV28 and TRBJ1-3; 8 bases match TRBD1. The V gene end was trimmed by 4 bases and the J gene end by 5 bases; junction bases not matched to a gene: 7. Germline V lookup: CDR1 MDHEN, CDR2 SYDVKM. The CDR3 contains 15 residues.

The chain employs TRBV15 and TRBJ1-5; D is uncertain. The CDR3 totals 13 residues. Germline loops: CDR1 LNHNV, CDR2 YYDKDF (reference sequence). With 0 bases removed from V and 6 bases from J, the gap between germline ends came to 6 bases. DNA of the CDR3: TGTGCCACCAGCAGAGAGGCAGGTCAGCCCCAGCATTTT. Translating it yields CATSREAGQPQHF. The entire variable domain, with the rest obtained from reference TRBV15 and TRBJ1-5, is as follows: DAMVIQNPRYQVTQFGKPVTLSCSQTLNHNVMYWYQQKSSQAPKLLFHYYDKDFNNEADTPDNFQSRRPNTSFCFLDIRSPGLGDTAMYLCATSREAGQPQHFGDGTRLSIL.